A selection of T cell receptor beta chains follows, all from one sample in a study of graft-versus-host responses after intestinal transplantation. Produced via immunoSEQ multiplex PCR; TCRdb's table is partial and in-frame only. The repertoire holds fewer than 120,000 clones, with 90% to 95% as singletons. For these TCRs, the target antigens are not known. The starting material was unstimulated CD8+ T cells sorted from spleen or lymph node cells, obtained before intestinal transplant. The receptors were sampled from a human donor who received an intestinal transplant. The CDR3 runs from the conserved cysteine through the conserved F or W. The order of the fields is D gene, clone size, V gene, J gene, CDR3 protein, CDR3 DNA. A D gene is named only where the DNA matches it firmly. Clone size is stated in some rows and not others, as once, few, many or a class when expanded.

NA	NA	TRBV2	TRBJ2-7	CASSEGASRYSYEQYF	TGTGCCAGCAGTGAAGGAGCTAGCCGATACTCCTACGAGCAGTACTTC
NA	NA	TRBV7-6	TRBJ2-1	CASSLINNEQFF	TGTGCCAGCAGCCTAATAAACAATGAGCAGTTCTTC
TRBD2	NA	TRBV4-1	TRBJ2-3	CASSQDEGAPAGGWDTQYF	TGCGCCAGCAGCCAAGATGAAGGGGCACCGGCGGGAGGTTGGGATACGCAGTATTTT
NA	NA	TRBV13	TRBJ2-3	CASSFGTGATQYF	TGTGCCAGCAGTTTCGGGACCGGGGCTACGCAGTATTTT
TRBD2	NA	TRBV11-2	TRBJ2-7	CASSLDGLAGDEQYF	TGTGCCAGCAGCTTAGATGGGTTAGCGGGAGACGAGCAGTACTTC
NA	NA	TRBV11-2	TRBJ2-5	CASSFSTPGQIFQETQYF	TGTGCCAGCAGCTTTTCCACCCCAGGACAGATCTTCCAAGAGACCCAGTACTTC
NA	NA	TRBV9	TRBJ2-2	CASSVEWVNTGELFF	TGTGCCAGCAGCGTAGAATGGGTTAACACCGGGGAGCTGTTTTTT
NA	NA	TRBV4-1	TRBJ2-1	CASSQDGNEQFF	TGCGCCAGCAGCCAAGACGGCAATGAGCAGTTCTTC
TRBD1	NA	TRBV5-4	TRBJ2-2	CAISDAGHQGVNTGELFF	TGTGCCATCTCCGATGCGGGCCATCAGGGGGTAAACACCGGGGAGCTGTTTTTT
NA	NA	TRBV7-3	TRBJ2-7	CASSLQGEGYEQYF	TGTGCCAGCAGCTTACAAGGAGAGGGTTACGAGCAGTACTTC
TRBD1	NA	TRBV19	TRBJ2-7	CASRDRMDYEQYF	TGTGCCAGCCGGGACAGAATGGATTACGAGCAGTACTTC
NA	NA	TRBV30	TRBJ2-1	CAWSAPAEQFF	TGTGCCTGGAGCGCCCCTGCAGAGCAGTTCTTC
NA	NA	TRBV27	TRBJ2-7	CASSFQAAYEQYF	TGTGCCAGCAGTTTTCAGGCAGCCTACGAGCAGTACTTC
NA	NA	TRBV7-9	TRBJ2-7	CASSLTAYEQYF	TGTGCCAGCAGCTTGACTGCCTACGAGCAGTACTTC
TRBD2	NA	TRBV2	TRBJ2-5	CARQRTSGGQETQYF	TGTGCCAGACAAAGGACTAGCGGGGGACAAGAGACCCAGTACTTC
TRBD2	few	TRBV5-1	TRBJ2-1	CASSLGLAGDNEQFF	TGCGCCAGCAGCTTGGGACTAGCGGGAGACAATGAGCAGTTCTTC
NA	once	TRBV27	TRBJ1-2	CASMGLDYGYTF	TGTGCCAGCATGGGCTTGGACTATGGCTACACCTTC
NA	NA	TRBV7-3	TRBJ2-2	CASSQLASVGELFF	TGTGCCAGCAGTCAGCTAGCTTCCGTTGGGGAGCTGTTTTTT
NA	NA	TRBV2	TRBJ2-4	CASRSSEAKNIQYF	TGTGCCAGCAGGTCCTCCGAGGCCAAAAACATTCAGTACTTC
NA	NA	TRBV30	TRBJ2-2	CARDTNTGELFF	TGTGCCCGGGATACCAACACCGGGGAGCTGTTTTTT
TRBD2	NA	TRBV27	TRBJ2-3	CASSPGTSVDTQYF	TGTGCCAGCAGCCCAGGGACTAGTGTGGATACGCAGTATTTT
NA	NA	TRBV7-9	TRBJ2-3	CASSLAGLEYF	TGTGCCAGCAGCTTAGCGGGACTTGAGTATTTT
TRBD1	NA	TRBV6-1	TRBJ2-1	CASGSDRGDYEQFF	TGTGCCAGCGGGTCGGACAGGGGTGACTATGAGCAGTTCTTC
NA	NA	TRBV5-1	TRBJ2-1	CASSLVGGNDDNEQFF	TGCGCCAGCAGCTTGGTGGGCGGGAACGATGACAATGAGCAGTTCTTC
NA	NA	TRBV6-5	TRBJ2-1	CASSFVSGHNEQFF	TGTGCCAGCAGTTTTGTTAGCGGACACAATGAGCAGTTCTTC
NA	NA	TRBV15	TRBJ1-5	CATSRDWRSGSQPQHF	TGTGCCACCAGCAGAGATTGGCGTTCGGGGAGTCAGCCCCAGCATTTT
NA	once	TRBV7-8	TRBJ2-4	CASSSPSTSAKNIQYF	TGTGCCAGCAGCTCGCCTTCAACTAGCGCCAAAAACATTCAGTACTTC
TRBD1	NA	TRBV7-9	TRBJ1-1	CASSLGRTGNTEAFF	TGTGCCAGCAGCTTAGGACGGACAGGGAACACTGAAGCTTTCTTT
NA	NA	TRBV27	TRBJ1-1	CASSLQGLYTEAFF	TGTGCCAGCAGTTTACAGGGCCTCTACACTGAAGCTTTCTTT
NA	NA	TRBV14	TRBJ1-2	CASSPTTAYYGYTF	TGTGCCAGCAGCCCCACGACAGCTTACTATGGCTACACCTTC